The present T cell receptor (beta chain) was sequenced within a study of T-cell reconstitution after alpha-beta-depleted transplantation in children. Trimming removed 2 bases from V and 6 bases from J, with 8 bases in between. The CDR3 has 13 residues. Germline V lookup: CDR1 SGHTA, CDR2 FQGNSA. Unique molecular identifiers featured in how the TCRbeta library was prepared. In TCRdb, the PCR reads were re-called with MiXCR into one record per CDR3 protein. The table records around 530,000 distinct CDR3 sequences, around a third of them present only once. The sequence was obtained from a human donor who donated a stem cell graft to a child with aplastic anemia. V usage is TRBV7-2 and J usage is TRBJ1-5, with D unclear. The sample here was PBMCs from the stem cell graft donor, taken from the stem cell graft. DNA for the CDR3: TGTGCCAGCAGCTTATGGTTCGGTCAGCCCCAGCATTTT. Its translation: CASSLWFGQPQHF.